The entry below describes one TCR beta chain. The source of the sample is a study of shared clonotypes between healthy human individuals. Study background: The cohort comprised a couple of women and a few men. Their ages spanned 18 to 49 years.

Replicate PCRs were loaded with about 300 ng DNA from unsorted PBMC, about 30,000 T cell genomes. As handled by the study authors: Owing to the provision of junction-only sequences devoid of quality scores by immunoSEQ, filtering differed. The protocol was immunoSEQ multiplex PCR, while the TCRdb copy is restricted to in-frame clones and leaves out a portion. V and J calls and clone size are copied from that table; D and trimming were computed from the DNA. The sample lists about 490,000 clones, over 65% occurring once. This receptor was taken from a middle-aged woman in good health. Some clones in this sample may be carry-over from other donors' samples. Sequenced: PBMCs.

The CDR3 is CASSYSEVTEAFF. Written as DNA, the CDR3 is TGTGCCAGCAGTTACTCGGAGGTAACTGAAGCTTTCTTT. V and J are TRBV6-6 and TRBJ1-1; the D is unclear. The V and J ends lost 0 bases and 5 bases respectively, with 7 bases between them. The CDR3 totals 13 residues. Germline lookup yields CDR1 MNHNY and CDR2 SVGAGI (reference sequence).